This is a list of T cell receptor beta chains from one sample in a study of cytotoxic CD8 clonotypes in ibrutinib-treated CLL. The assay was immunoSEQ multiplex PCR, and TCRdb's table has in-frame clones only and misses some. The table shows fewer than 400,000 clones, with roughly 67% occurring only once. Specimen: PBMCs, collected after 36 months of ibrutinib treatment. The receptors derive from a human donor with chronic lymphocytic leukemia. CDR3s include the opening cysteine and the closing phenylalanine or tryptophan. Fields, in order: J gene, V gene, clone size, D gene, CDR3 protein, CDR3 DNA. D genes are given only for firm matches. Size tells how often a clone was seen (once, few, many) or the class of an expanded clone, and some rows leave it out.

TRBJ2-1 TRBV9 NA TRBD2 CASSLGRGLAGYNEQFF TGTGCCAGCAGCCTAGGCAGGGGACTAGCGGGTTACAATGAGCAGTTCTTC
TRBJ2-7 TRBV5-4 NA NA CASSLDASSYPYEQYF TGTGCCAGCAGCTTGGACGCCAGTTCCTATCCCTACGAGCAGTACTTC
TRBJ2-3 TRBV5-1 NA TRBD2 CASSAGLAGIPDTQYF TGCGCCAGCAGCGCAGGACTAGCGGGAATTCCGGATACGCAGTATTTT
TRBJ1-3 TRBV18 NA NA CASSPLDREAARNTIYF TGTGCCAGCTCACCACTCGATAGGGAAGCAGCTAGAAACACCATATATTTT
TRBJ1-1 TRBV6-5 NA TRBD1 CASSRGPFLNTEAFF TGTGCCAGCAGCAGGGGGCCTTTTTTGAACACTGAAGCTTTCTTT
TRBJ2-1 TRBV7-3 NA NA CASSLTGAYNEQFF TGTGCCAGCAGCTTAACGGGGGCTTACAATGAGCAGTTCTTC
TRBJ2-7 TRBV7-9 NA TRBD2 CASSSTSGGYEQYF TGTGCCAGCAGCTCTACTAGCGGAGGGTACGAGCAGTACTTC
TRBJ2-7 TRBV28 NA TRBD2 CASSLWRLAGDEQYF TGTGCCAGCAGTTTATGGAGACTAGCGGGAGACGAGCAGTACTTC
TRBJ2-7 TRBV27 NA TRBD2 CASRPTSGRVEQYF TGTGCCAGCAGGCCGACTAGCGGGAGGGTCGAGCAGTACTTC
TRBJ2-5 TRBV9 NA TRBD2 CASSVALAEIQETQYF TGTGCCAGCAGCGTAGCACTAGCGGAAATCCAAGAGACCCAGTACTTC
TRBJ2-1 TRBV18 NA NA CASSPPLGGTYNEQFF TGTGCCAGCTCACCACCGTTGGGGGGAACCTACAATGAGCAGTTCTTC
TRBJ2-7 TRBV11-3 NA TRBD1 CASSPDREKQYF TGTGCCAGCAGCCCCGACAGGGAAAAGCAGTACTTC
TRBJ2-1 TRBV11-2 NA NA CASSFSGGPTYNEQFF TGTGCCAGCAGCTTCTCGGGGGGCCCTACCTACAATGAGCAGTTCTTC
TRBJ2-7 TRBV11-2 NA TRBD2 CASSLGGRAYEQYF TGTGCCAGCAGCTTAGGTGGGAGGGCCTACGAGCAGTACTTC
TRBJ2-7 TRBV20-1 NA TRBD2 CRAGDHYEQYF TGCAGGGCGGGGGACCACTACGAGCAGTACTTC
TRBJ1-5 TRBV9 NA NA CASSPGVGGGNQPQHF TGTGCCAGCAGCCCGGGGGTCGGAGGCGGCAATCAGCCCCAGCATTTT
TRBJ1-1 TRBV11-2 NA NA CASSSPPGRRFMNTEAFF TGTGCCAGCAGCTCGCCTCCGGGACGCAGATTCATGAACACTGAAGCTTTCTTT
TRBJ2-4 TRBV28 NA NA CASSSLLRVAKNIQYF TGTGCCAGCAGTTCCCTCCTCCGAGTTGCCAAAAACATTCAGTACTTC
TRBJ1-2 TRBV5-1 few NA CASTPAPTLRDGYTF TGCGCCAGCACCCCGGCACCCACATTGAGGGATGGCTACACCTTC
TRBJ1-1 TRBV6-5 NA NA CASSTRGGTTEAFF TGTGCCAGCAGCACCCGGGGGGGGACAACTGAAGCTTTCTTT
TRBJ2-5 TRBV27 NA NA CASTRDRETQYF TGTGCCAGCACCCGGGACCGAGAGACCCAGTACTTC
TRBJ2-1 TRBV5-4 NA TRBD2 CASSHRELAGVEQFF TGTGCCAGCAGCCACAGGGAACTAGCGGGAGTGGAGCAGTTCTTC
TRBJ2-7 TRBV4-1 NA TRBD1 CASSGDRVYEQYF TGCGCCAGCAGCGGGGACAGGGTCTACGAGCAGTACTTC
TRBJ2-1 TRBV5-1 once TRBD2 CASSLRPGLASNEQFF TGCGCCAGCAGCTTGCGACCGGGACTAGCGAGTAATGAGCAGTTCTTC
TRBJ1-1 TRBV7-2 NA TRBD1 CASSLTGTAMNTEAFF TGTGCCAGCAGCTTAACTGGGACAGCAATGAACACTGAAGCTTTCTTT
TRBJ2-7 TRBV7-2 few NA CASSSVPNEQYF TGTGCCAGCAGCTCCGTCCCCAACGAGCAGTACTTC
TRBJ2-7 TRBV7-9 NA NA CASSPMDSIVPYEQYF TGTGCCAGCAGCCCAATGGACTCCATAGTCCCCTACGAGCAGTACTTC
TRBJ2-3 TRBV5-4 NA TRBD2 CASSQGTSGDLGDTQYF TGTGCCAGCAGCCAAGGGACTAGCGGGGACCTTGGGGATACGCAGTATTTT
TRBJ2-2 TRBV6-6 NA TRBD1 CASSIRGPGELFF TGTGCCAGCAGTATAAGGGGGCCCGGGGAGCTGTTTTTT
TRBJ2-5 TRBV28 NA NA CASSLASRKPETQYF TGTGCCAGCAGTTTGGCTTCTCGAAAGCCTGAGACCCAGTACTTC
TRBJ2-3 TRBV5-1 NA TRBD2 CASRTRGDRTDTQYF TGCGCCAGCAGAACCCGGGGGGACCGCACAGATACGCAGTATTTT
TRBJ2-2 TRBV9 once TRBD2 CASSRTHRLAGDGGELFF TGTGCCAGCAGCAGGACACACCGACTAGCGGGAGACGGCGGGGAGCTGTTTTTT
TRBJ2-5 TRBV6-5 NA NA CASSRGGGQYF TGTGCCAGCAGTAGGGGTGGGGGCCAGTACTTC
TRBJ2-7 TRBV7-2 NA NA CASSLFPSATYEQYF TGTGCCAGCAGCTTATTCCCTAGCGCCACCTACGAGCAGTACTTC
TRBJ2-7 TRBV19 NA NA CASGRFVGNYEQYF TGTGCCAGTGGACGATTTGTGGGAAACTACGAGCAGTACTTC
TRBJ2-3 TRBV11-1 NA TRBD2 CASSTRLAGGLTDTQYF TGTGCCAGCAGCACTCGACTAGCGGGAGGGCTGACAGATACGCAGTATTTT
TRBJ2-7 TRBV5-1 few NA CASSLPTYEQYF TGCGCCAGCAGCTTGCCTACCTACGAGCAGTACTTC
TRBJ2-3 TRBV7-8 NA NA CASSLSTGTDTQYF TGTGCCAGCAGCTTATCGACCGGGACAGATACGCAGTATTTT
TRBJ2-2 TRBV9 NA TRBD2 CASSRGLAGGSGELFF TGTGCCAGCAGCCGGGGACTAGCGGGAGGTTCCGGGGAGCTGTTTTTT
TRBJ1-5 TRBV6-1 NA NA CASSRRRGVGQPQHF TGTGCCAGCAGCCGCCGCAGGGGAGTTGGTCAGCCCCAGCATTTT
TRBJ1-2 TRBV4-1 NA TRBD1 CASNSYIGDRNFAYYGYTF TGCGCCAGCAACTCCTACATAGGGGACAGGAATTTCGCTTACTATGGCTACACCTTC
TRBJ2-7 TRBV28 NA TRBD2 CASSTSGRSYEQYF TGTGCCAGCAGCACTAGCGGGAGGAGCTACGAGCAGTACTTC
TRBJ1-2 TRBV29-1 few NA CSVEFGDAFIGYTF TGCAGCGTTGAATTCGGGGACGCCTTTATCGGCTACACCTTC
TRBJ2-1 TRBV20-1 few NA CSARDHNEQFF TGCAGTGCTAGAGATCACAATGAGCAGTTCTTC
TRBJ2-1 TRBV9 NA TRBD2 CASSVGLAANYNEQFF TGTGCCAGCAGCGTAGGACTAGCGGCCAACTACAATGAGCAGTTCTTC